The text below deals with one T cell receptor (beta chain). This record belongs to a study of shared clonotypes between healthy human individuals. On the study more broadly: Used for every donor were three CD4 naive, three CD4 memory, two CD8 naive and one CD8 memory plate.

Assay used: immunoSEQ multiplex PCR; TCRdb lists only in-frame clones, some missing. The table includes hundreds of thousands of clones, roughly 98% detected once. Positive CCR7 selection of CD45RO-negative cells yielded the naive CD8 cells, and terminally differentiated effector memory CD45RA+ cells were excluded. The source of this sequence is a man in his thirties or forties in good health. What was sequenced was naive CD8+ T cells sorted from blood.

The CDR3 DNA is TGTGCCAGCAGCTACCTAAACCGGGACAGGACCAATCAGCCCCAGCATTTT. Its protein is CASSYLNRDRTNQPQHF. The genes are TRBV11-2 and TRBJ1-5; TRBD1 aligns across 8 bases. Losses at the gene ends were 4 bases for V and 3 bases for J; bases not matched to a gene: 11. The CDR3 is made up of 17 amino acids. Per germline, CDR1 SGHAT and CDR2 FQNNGV. The full variable domain, its missing parts supplied by reference TRBV11-2 and TRBJ1-5, is EAGVAQSPRYKIIEKRQSVAFWCNPISGHATLYWYQQILGQGPKLLIQFQNNGVVDDSQLPKDRFSAERLKGVDSTLKIQPAKLEDSAVYLCASSYLNRDRTNQPQHFGDGTRLSIL.